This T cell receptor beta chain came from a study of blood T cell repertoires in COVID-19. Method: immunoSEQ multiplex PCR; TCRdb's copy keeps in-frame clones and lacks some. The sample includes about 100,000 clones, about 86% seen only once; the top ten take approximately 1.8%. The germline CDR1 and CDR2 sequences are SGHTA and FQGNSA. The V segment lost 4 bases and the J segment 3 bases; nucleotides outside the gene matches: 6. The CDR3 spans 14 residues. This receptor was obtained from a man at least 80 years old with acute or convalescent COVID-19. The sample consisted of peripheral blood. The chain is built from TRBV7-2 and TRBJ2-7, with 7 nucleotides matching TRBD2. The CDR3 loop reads CASSSRTRNYEQYF. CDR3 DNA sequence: TGTGCCAGCAGCTCCCGGACTAGGAACTACGAGCAGTACTTC.